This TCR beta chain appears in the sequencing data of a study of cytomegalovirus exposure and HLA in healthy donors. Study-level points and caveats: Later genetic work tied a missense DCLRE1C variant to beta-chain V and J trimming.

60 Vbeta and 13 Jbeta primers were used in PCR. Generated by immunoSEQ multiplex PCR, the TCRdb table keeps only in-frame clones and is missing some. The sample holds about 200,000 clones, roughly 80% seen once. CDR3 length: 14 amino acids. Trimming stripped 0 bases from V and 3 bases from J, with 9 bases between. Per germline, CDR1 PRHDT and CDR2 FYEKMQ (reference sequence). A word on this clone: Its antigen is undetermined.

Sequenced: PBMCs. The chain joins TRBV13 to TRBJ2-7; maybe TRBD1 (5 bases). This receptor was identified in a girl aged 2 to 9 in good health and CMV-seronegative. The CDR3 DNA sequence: TGTGCCAGCAGCTTAGGCGTAGGGGTCTACGAGCAGTACTTC. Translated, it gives CASSLGVGVYEQYF. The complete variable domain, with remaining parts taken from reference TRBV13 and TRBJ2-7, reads AAGVIQSPRHLIKEKRETATLKCYPIPRHDTVYWYQQGPGQDPQFLISFYEKMQSDKGSIPDRFSAQQFSDYHSELNMSSLELGDSALYFCASSLGVGVYEQYFGPGTRLTVT.